Reported below is one TCR beta chain. Only one count was recorded for this clonotype. The antigen it recognizes is unknown. A much larger clone differs from this one at a single base, so this may be a read error. The CDR3 covers 15 residues, taking in both the cysteine and the phenylalanine. The read is trimmed to its CDR3 DNA, 45 bases read in frame from base 1. CDR1 and CDR2, per the germline V gene, are MNHEY and SVGAGI. This sample is part of a study of CD8 T cells in ankylosing spondylitis (TCRdb year 2017). Broadly, across the study: The study set out to find disease-linked TCR variants by profiling T cell receptor beta repertoires in ankylosing spondylitis patients and healthy donors. The whole study cohort included 108 healthy donors and around 25 ankylosing spondylitis patients. Samples of peripheral blood were taken, and for ankylosing spondylitis patients, synovial fluid was collected as well.

Instrument on record: Illumina HiSeq 2500. Quantitative 5'-RACE with molecular barcodes was the method used to prepare the TCR beta libraries. The authors processed their data as follows. Disease-linked TCR variants were identified with a new computational method built on a probabilistic model of VDJ rearrangement. TCRdb passed the public sequencing reads through fastp at Q25 and MiXCR, retaining productive beta sequences. Every entry covers one CDR3 protein and lists the most common genes and DNA from its rows. The authors' filters were not applied to this entry. The table for this sample lists 250,000 to 400,000 distinct CDR3 sequences; 11% of them were counted only once. The top ten hold around 8.4% of the sample. General study outcomes and caveats: According to the report, matched synovial fluid samples from ankylosing spondylitis patients were significantly enriched for the disease-linked clones. The disease-linked clones had a CD8+ phenotype and were found at relatively low frequencies in peripheral blood. Blood from ankylosing spondylitis patients appeared to be characterized by a TCR beta motif composed of about eight highly homologous amino acid variants. Some TCR beta motif variants had previously been reported in synovial fluid and blood of reactive arthritis patients, which suggested common disease-initiation mechanisms.

This receptor was obtained from a female donor with ankylosing spondylitis or in good health (not recorded which). Sequenced input: blood, either unsorted or a sorted T cell fraction (not recorded which). The V gene is TRBV6-5 and the J gene is TRBJ2-1; 10 bases in between match TRBD1. The nucleotide sequence reads as follows: TGTGCCAGCAGTTTTTGGGACAGGGGTCCCGGTGAGCGGTTCTTC. Its coded protein is CASSFWDRGPGERFF.